These T cell receptor beta chains were read from a single sample in a study of vaccination and CD4 T cells after COVID-19. One entry per CDR3 protein results from TCRdb running MiXCR on the PCR reads. The repertoire holds 18,000 or so distinct CDR3 sequences, with 40% to 65% as singletons. Their cognate antigens are unknown. Sequenced material: CD4+ T cells from blood, cultured in vitro. The receptor source for this set is a human donor who had recovered from COVID-19. The CDR3 runs from the conserved cysteine through the conserved F or W. A D gene is named only where the DNA matches it firmly. The size field is filled for only some rows; it gives once, few, many or a size class.

size: -; length: 12; J: TRBJ1-2; D: -; V: TRBV6-1; DNA: TGTGCCAGCAGTCCCATCACGGGCGGCTACACCTTC; CDR3: CASSPITGGYTF
size: -; length: 16; J: TRBJ2-2; D: -; V: TRBV10-1; DNA: TGCGCCAGCAGCGACCCCGTAAGAACGAACACCGGGGAGCTGTTTTTT; CDR3: CASSDPVRTNTGELFF
size: few; length: 12; J: TRBJ2-1; D: TRBD1; V: TRBV7-9; DNA: TGTGCCAGCAGCCGCCGACAGGGTGAGCAGTTCTTC; CDR3: CASSRRQGEQFF
size: -; length: 19; J: TRBJ2-7; D: TRBD1; V: TRBV19; DNA: TGTGCCAGTAGCCGAGGGGGGGACAGGGGGTTATCGAGCTCCTACGAGCAGTACTTC; CDR3: CASSRGGDRGLSSSYEQYF
size: once; length: 16; J: TRBJ2-1; D: -; V: TRBV7-2; DNA: TGTGCCAGCAGCCCCGGGTCGGGGTTGACCTACAATGAGCAGTTCTTC; CDR3: CASSPGSGLTYNEQFF
size: -; length: 15; J: TRBJ2-3; D: -; V: TRBV6-1; DNA: TGTGCCAGCACCATGGGGGGAGTGGGCACAGATACGCAGTATTTT; CDR3: CASTMGGVGTDTQYF
size: few; length: 12; J: TRBJ2-7; D: TRBD1; V: TRBV28; DNA: TGTGCCAGCAGCCAGGACAGGGATGAGCAGTACTTC; CDR3: CASSQDRDEQYF
size: -; length: 12; J: TRBJ2-5; D: -; V: TRBV2; DNA: TGTGCCAGCAGGGGGGACCAAGAGACCCAGTACTTC; CDR3: CASRGDQETQYF
size: -; length: 16; J: TRBJ2-1; D: TRBD2; V: TRBV6-2/TRBV6-3; DNA: TGTGCCAGCAGTCGGACTAGCGGGGGCTCCTACAATGAGCAGTTCTTC; CDR3: CASSRTSGGSYNEQFF
size: -; length: 14; J: TRBJ2-5; D: -; V: TRBV7-2; DNA: TGTGCCAGCAGCTTAAGCTGGGTGGCAGAGACCCAGTACTTC; CDR3: CASSLSWVAETQYF
size: few; length: 12; J: TRBJ2-2; D: -; V: TRBV19; DNA: TGTGCCAGCGGGACGGCGGGCGGGGAGCTGTTTTTT; CDR3: CASGTAGGELFF
size: few; length: 12; J: TRBJ2-4; D: -; V: TRBV6-5; DNA: TGTGCCAGCAGTTCGGGCAAGGACATTCAGTACTTC; CDR3: CASSSGKDIQYF
size: -; length: 15; J: TRBJ2-7; D: TRBD1; V: TRBV6-2/TRBV6-3; DNA: TGTGCCAGCAGGGACCCTGGACAGGGTCACCCCGAGCAGTACTTC; CDR3: CASRDPGQGHPEQYF
size: -; length: 14; J: TRBJ2-7; D: -; V: TRBV10-3; DNA: TGTGCCATCAGTGAGTCGGGTATGTTGGCAGAGCAGTACTTC; CDR3: CAISESGMLAEQYF
size: -; length: 17; J: TRBJ2-5; D: -; V: TRBV4-2; DNA: TGTGCCAGCAGCCAAACCACAGGGGTCGGGAGCCAAGAGACCCAGTACTTC; CDR3: CASSQTTGVGSQETQYF
size: -; length: 14; J: TRBJ1-2; D: TRBD1; V: TRBV12-3/TRBV12-4; DNA: TGTGCCAGCAGTGCTGACAGGGTTATTAATGGCTACACCTTC; CDR3: CASSADRVINGYTF
size: -; length: 17; J: TRBJ2-1; D: TRBD2; V: TRBV19; DNA: TGTGCCAGTAGTATTCTTGGGACTAGCGGGAGGATTGATGAGCAGTTCTTC; CDR3: CASSILGTSGRIDEQFF
size: -; length: 14; J: TRBJ1-1; D: TRBD1; V: TRBV5-1; DNA: TGCGCCAGCAGCTTTAGACAGGGGAACACTGAAGCTTTCTTT; CDR3: CASSFRQGNTEAFF
size: medium-sized; length: 15; J: TRBJ2-2; D: TRBD2; V: TRBV7-3; DNA: TGTGCCAGCAGCGCCGGGGGGGAGAACACCGGGGAGCTGTTTTTT; CDR3: CASSAGGENTGELFF
size: -; length: 17; J: TRBJ2-2; D: TRBD1; V: TRBV7-9; DNA: TGTGCCAGCAGCCCCCCGAGACAGGGCATGAACACCGGGGAGCTGTTTTTT; CDR3: CASSPPRQGMNTGELFF
size: -; length: 16; J: TRBJ1-1; D: -; V: TRBV11-2; DNA: TGTGCCAGCAGCTTAGCCAATTATCCAGGGTACACTGAAGCTTTCTTT; CDR3: CASSLANYPGYTEAFF
size: -; length: 14; J: TRBJ2-1; D: TRBD1; V: TRBV29-1; DNA: TGCAGCGTTGCCTGGGACAGACCCCCCAATGAGCAGTTCTTC; CDR3: CSVAWDRPPNEQFF
size: -; length: 14; J: TRBJ1-1; D: TRBD1; V: TRBV28; DNA: TGTGCCAGCAGTCCCGGGACAGGGTACACTGAAGCTTTCTTT; CDR3: CASSPGTGYTEAFF
size: -; length: 20; J: TRBJ2-1; D: -; V: TRBV9; DNA: TGTGCCAGCAGCGTAGTTGGTACTAGGTTTATCCAGAGCTCCTACAATGAGCAGTTCTTC; CDR3: CASSVVGTRFIQSSYNEQFF
size: -; length: 16; J: TRBJ2-7; D: -; V: TRBV20-1; DNA: TGCAGTGCTAGAGGTGGAGAGGTTCTCATGGCGTACGAGCAGTACTTC; CDR3: CSARGGEVLMAYEQYF
size: -; length: 17; J: TRBJ2-7; D: TRBD2; V: TRBV27; DNA: TGTGCCAGCAGTGGGCTAGCGGACTACACGAGGGACTACGAGCAGTACTTC; CDR3: CASSGLADYTRDYEQYF